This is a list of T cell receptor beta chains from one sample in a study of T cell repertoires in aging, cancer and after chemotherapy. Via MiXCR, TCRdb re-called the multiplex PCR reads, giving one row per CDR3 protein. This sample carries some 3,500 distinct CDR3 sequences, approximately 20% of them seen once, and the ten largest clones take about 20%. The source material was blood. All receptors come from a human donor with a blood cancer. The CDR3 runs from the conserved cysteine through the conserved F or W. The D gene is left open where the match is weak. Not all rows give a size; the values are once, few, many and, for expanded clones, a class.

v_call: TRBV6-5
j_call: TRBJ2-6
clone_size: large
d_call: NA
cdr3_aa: CASSYSGDGANVLTF
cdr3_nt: TGTGCCAGCAGTTACTCAGGGGATGGGGCCAACGTCCTGACTTTC

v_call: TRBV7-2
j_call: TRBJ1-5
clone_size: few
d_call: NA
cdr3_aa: CASSLTGTTLQPQHF
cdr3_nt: TGTGCCAGCAGCTTAACAGGGACTACCCTCCAGCCCCAGCATTTT

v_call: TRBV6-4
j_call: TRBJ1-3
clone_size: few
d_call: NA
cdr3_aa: CASSDSSRALRGSGNTIYF
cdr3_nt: TGTGCCAGCAGTGACTCGAGTCGAGCCCTTCGGGGATCGGGAAACACCATATATTTT

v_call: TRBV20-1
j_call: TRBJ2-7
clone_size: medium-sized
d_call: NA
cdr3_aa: CSARGWGLYEQYF
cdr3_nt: TGCAGTGCTAGAGGGTGGGGCCTCTACGAGCAGTACTTC

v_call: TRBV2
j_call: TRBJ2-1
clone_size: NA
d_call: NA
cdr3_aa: CASSGYLSSYNEQFF
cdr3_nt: TGTGCCAGCAGTGGCTACTTAAGCTCCTACAATGAGCAGTTCTTC

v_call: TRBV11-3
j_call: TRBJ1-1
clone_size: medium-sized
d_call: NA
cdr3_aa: CASSLAGLGLAFF
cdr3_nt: TGTGCCAGCAGCTTGGCAGGACTAGGTTTAGCTTTCTTT

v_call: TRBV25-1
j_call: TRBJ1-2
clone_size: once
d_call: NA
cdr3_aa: CASSEGRVDGYTF
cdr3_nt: TGTGCCAGCAGTGAAGGCAGGGTGGATGGCTACACCTTC

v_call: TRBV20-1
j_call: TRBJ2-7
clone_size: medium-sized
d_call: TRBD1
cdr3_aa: CSASKRTGDNEQYF
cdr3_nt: TGCAGTGCTAGCAAAAGGACAGGGGATAACGAGCAGTACTTC

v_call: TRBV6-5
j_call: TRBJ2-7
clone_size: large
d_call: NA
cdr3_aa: CASSYSGSPTDEQYF
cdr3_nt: TGTGCCAGCAGTTACTCGGGGAGCCCCACTGACGAGCAGTACTTC

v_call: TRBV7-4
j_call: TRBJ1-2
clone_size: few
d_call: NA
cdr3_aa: CASSPWTANYGYTF
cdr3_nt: TGTGCCAGCAGCCCTTGGACAGCTAACTATGGCTACACCTTC

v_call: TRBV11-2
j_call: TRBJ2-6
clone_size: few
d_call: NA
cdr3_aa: CASSSGGTHYFSGANVLTF
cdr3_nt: TGTGCCAGCAGCTCCGGGGGTACTCATTATTTCTCTGGGGCCAACGTCCTGACTTTC

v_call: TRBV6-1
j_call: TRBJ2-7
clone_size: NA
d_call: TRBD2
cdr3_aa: CASSEGTSGSTHEQYF
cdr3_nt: TGTGCCAGCAGTGAAGGGACTAGCGGGAGTACCCACGAGCAGTACTTC

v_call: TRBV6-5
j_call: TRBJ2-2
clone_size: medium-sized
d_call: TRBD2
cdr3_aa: CASSPLAGGTRAGELFF
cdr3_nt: TGTGCCAGCAGTCCCTTAGCGGGAGGGACGCGTGCCGGGGAGCTGTTTTTT

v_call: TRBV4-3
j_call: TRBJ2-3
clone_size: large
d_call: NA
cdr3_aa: CASSQDFPPRRFTDTQYF
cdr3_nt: TGCGCCAGCAGCCAAGATTTCCCTCCTCGCCGATTCACAGATACGCAGTATTTT

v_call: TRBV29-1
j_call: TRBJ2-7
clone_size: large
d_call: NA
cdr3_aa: CSALRDGSYEQYF
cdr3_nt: TGCAGCGCACTCCGGGACGGCTCCTACGAGCAGTACTTC

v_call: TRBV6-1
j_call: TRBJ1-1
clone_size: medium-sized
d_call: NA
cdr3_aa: CASSEAREMAFF
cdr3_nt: TGTGCCAGCAGTGAAGCGCGGGAGATGGCTTTCTTT

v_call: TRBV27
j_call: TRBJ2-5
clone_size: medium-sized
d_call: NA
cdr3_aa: CASSPSRYRETQYF
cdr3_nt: TGTGCCAGCAGTCCCTCTAGGTATCGAGAGACCCAGTACTTC

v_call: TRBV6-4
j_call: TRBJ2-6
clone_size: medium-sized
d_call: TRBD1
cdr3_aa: CASSDGTGGSGANVLTF
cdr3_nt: TGTGCCAGCAGTGACGGGACAGGGGGCTCTGGGGCCAACGTCCTGACTTTC

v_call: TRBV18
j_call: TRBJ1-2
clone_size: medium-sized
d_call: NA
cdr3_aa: CASSPPSTGSASGYTF
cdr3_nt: TGTGCCAGCTCACCACCTTCCACAGGGAGCGCGAGCGGCTACACCTTC

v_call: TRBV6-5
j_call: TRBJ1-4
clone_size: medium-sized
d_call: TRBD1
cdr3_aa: CASRGQGRNEKLFF
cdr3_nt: TGTGCCAGCAGGGGACAGGGCAGAAATGAAAAACTGTTTTTT

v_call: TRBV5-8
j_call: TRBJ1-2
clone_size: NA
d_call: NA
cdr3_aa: CASSFGRPWDDYGYTF
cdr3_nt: TGTGCCAGCAGCTTTGGTCGACCTTGGGACGACTATGGCTACACCTTC

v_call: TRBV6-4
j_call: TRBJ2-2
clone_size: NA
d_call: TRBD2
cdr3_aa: CASSKGKLAGVTGELFF
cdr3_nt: TGTGCCAGCAGCAAAGGGAAACTAGCGGGAGTCACCGGGGAGCTGTTTTTT

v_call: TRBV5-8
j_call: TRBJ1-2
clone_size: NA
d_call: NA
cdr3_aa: CASSLTGTDYGYTF
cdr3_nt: TGTGCCAGCAGCTTGACAGGGACCGACTATGGCTACACCTTC

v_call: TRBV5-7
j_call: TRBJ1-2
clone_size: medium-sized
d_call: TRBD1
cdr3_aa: CASSPSTGTGFYGYTF
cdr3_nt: TGTGCCAGCAGCCCCTCCACCGGGACAGGGTTCTATGGCTACACCTTC

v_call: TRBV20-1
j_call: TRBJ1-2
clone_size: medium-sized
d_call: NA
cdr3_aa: CSAGEGYGYTF
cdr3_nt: TGCAGTGCCGGAGAGGGATATGGCTACACCTTC

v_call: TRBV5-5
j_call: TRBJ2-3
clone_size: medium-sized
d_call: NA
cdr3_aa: CASNSLFGTSTDTQYF
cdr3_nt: TGTGCCAGCAACTCCCTCTTCGGAACTAGCACAGATACGCAGTATTTT

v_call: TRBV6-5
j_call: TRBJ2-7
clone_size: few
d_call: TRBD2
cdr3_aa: CASSLGTSGRRNEQYF
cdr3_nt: TGTGCCAGCAGCTTAGGGACTAGCGGGAGGAGGAACGAGCAGTACTTC

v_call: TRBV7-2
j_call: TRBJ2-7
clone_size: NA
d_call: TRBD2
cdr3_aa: CASIPWGTSGRQRTYEQYF
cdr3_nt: TGTGCCAGCATCCCTTGGGGGACTAGCGGGAGGCAACGGACCTACGAGCAGTACTTC

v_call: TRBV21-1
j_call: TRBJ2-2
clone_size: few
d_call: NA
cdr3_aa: CASSILHTAGTGELFF
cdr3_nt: TGTGCCAGCAGCATCCTGCATACAGCGGGCACCGGGGAGCTGTTTTTT

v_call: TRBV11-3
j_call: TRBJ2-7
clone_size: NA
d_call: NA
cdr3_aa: CASSLEAGTSYEQYF
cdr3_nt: TGTGCCAGCAGCTTAGAGGCGGGGACCTCCTACGAGCAGTACTTC

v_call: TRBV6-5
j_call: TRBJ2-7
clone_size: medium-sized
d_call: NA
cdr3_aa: CASSSQIDEQYF
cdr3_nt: TGTGCCAGCAGTTCTCAAATAGACGAGCAGTACTTC

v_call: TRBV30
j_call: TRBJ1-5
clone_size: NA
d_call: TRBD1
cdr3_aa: CAWSRAGGAYDQPQHF
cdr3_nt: TGTGCCTGGAGCCGAGCAGGGGGCGCCTACGATCAGCCCCAGCATTTT

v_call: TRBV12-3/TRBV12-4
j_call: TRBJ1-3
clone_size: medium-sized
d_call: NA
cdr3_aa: CASMSGNTIYF
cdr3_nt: TGTGCCAGCATGTCAGGAAACACCATATATTTT

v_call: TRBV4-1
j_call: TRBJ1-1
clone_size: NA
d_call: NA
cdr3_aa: CASSSADNTEAFF
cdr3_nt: TGCGCCAGCAGCAGTGCAGATAACACTGAAGCTTTCTTT

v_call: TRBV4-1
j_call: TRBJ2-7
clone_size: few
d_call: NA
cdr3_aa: CASSPLAGVFEQYF
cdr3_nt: TGCGCCAGCAGCCCTTTGGCTGGGGTCTTCGAGCAGTACTTC

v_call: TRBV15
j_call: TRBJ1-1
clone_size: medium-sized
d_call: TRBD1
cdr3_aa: CATSPPDRGTEAFF
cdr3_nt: TGTGCCACCAGCCCACCGGACAGGGGAACTGAAGCTTTCTTT

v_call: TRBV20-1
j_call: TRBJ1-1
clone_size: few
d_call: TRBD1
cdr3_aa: CSADQTGGQGVTEAFF
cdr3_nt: TGCAGTGCTGACCAGACAGGGGGCCAGGGGGTCACTGAAGCTTTCTTT

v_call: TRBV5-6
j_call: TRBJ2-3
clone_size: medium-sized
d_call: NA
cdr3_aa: CASQTGEATDTQYF
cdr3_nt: TGTGCCAGCCAGACGGGCGAGGCAACAGATACGCAGTATTTT

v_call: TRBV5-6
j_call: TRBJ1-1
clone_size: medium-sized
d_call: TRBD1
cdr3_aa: CASSGDRGATEAFF
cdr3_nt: TGTGCCAGCAGCGGGGACAGGGGAGCGACTGAAGCTTTCTTT

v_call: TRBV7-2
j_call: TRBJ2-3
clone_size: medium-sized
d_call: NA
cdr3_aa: CASSSPVSTQYF
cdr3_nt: TGTGCCAGCAGCTCCCCGGTTAGTACGCAGTATTTT

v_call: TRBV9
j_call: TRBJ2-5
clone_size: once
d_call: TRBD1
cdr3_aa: CASNRGQETQYF
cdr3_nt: TGTGCCAGCAACAGGGGGCAAGAGACCCAGTACTTC

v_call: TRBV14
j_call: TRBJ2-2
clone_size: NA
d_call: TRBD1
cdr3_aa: CASSRQGRSTGELFF
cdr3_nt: TGTGCCAGCAGCCGACAGGGCCGGAGCACCGGGGAGCTGTTTTTT

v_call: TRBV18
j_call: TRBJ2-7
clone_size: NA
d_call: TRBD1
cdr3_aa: CASSSSQDRDWTNEQYF
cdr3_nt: TGTGCCAGCTCATCGTCCCAGGACAGGGATTGGACGAACGAGCAGTACTTC

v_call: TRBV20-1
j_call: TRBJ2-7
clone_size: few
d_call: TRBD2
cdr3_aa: CSARDLTGGHHEQYF
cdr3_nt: TGCAGTGCTAGAGATCTTACGGGAGGGCACCACGAGCAGTACTTC